Listed below are T cell receptor beta chains from one sample, sequenced in a study of blood T cell repertoires in COVID-19. Using immunoSEQ multiplex PCR, the repertoire was profiled, and TCRdb retains in-frame clones only, with some absent. The table has 70,000 to 90,000 clones, approximately 91% seen once; the top ten hold over 25%. Sequenced material: peripheral blood. These receptors were obtained from a middle-aged man with acute or convalescent COVID-19. The CDR3 runs from the conserved cysteine through the conserved F or W. D genes are given only for firm matches. Some rows have no size entry. The others give once, few or many, or a class for an expanded clone.

D gene,V gene,J gene,clone size,CDR3 DNA,CDR3 protein
TRBD1,TRBV27,TRBJ1-1,NA,TGTGCCAGCAGTATACAGGGGGCGAGTACTGAAGCTTTCTTT,CASSIQGASTEAFF
NA,TRBV6-2/TRBV6-3,TRBJ1-5,NA,TGTGCCAGCAGTTACGTTCCCTATCAGCCCCAGCATTTT,CASSYVPYQPQHF
NA,TRBV18,TRBJ1-5,NA,TGTGCCAGCTCACCAGAGAACAGGGTCGATCAGCCCCAGCATTTT,CASSPENRVDQPQHF
NA,TRBV5-6,TRBJ1-1,NA,TGTGCCAGCACCCTGGGGGATGGGGGGACCGGGAACACTGAAGCTTTCTTT,CASTLGDGGTGNTEAFF
NA,TRBV6-5,TRBJ1-1,NA,TGTGCCAGCAGTTACTCCCTCGGGAACACTGAAGCTTTCTTT,CASSYSLGNTEAFF
TRBD2,TRBV27,TRBJ2-1,once,TGTGCCAGCAGTTTTTCAGCGGGGACTAATGAGCAGTTCTTC,CASSFSAGTNEQFF
NA,TRBV2,TRBJ1-1,NA,TGTGCCAGCAAACAGCGGGAAAACACTGAAGCTTTCTTT,CASKQRENTEAFF
TRBD1,TRBV7-8,TRBJ1-6,NA,TGTGCCAGCAGCCAGTCCGGACAGGGGAGTTGGGATTCACCCCTCCACTTT,CASSQSGQGSWDSPLHF
NA,TRBV6-5,TRBJ2-1,NA,TGTGCCAGCAGTTACGACGGGACTTCTTACAATGAGCAGTTCTTC,CASSYDGTSYNEQFF
TRBD1,TRBV24-1,TRBJ2-7,once,TGTGCCACCAGTGACCCCGGGACAGGGGACTACGAGCAGTACTTC,CATSDPGTGDYEQYF
NA,TRBV6-2/TRBV6-3,TRBJ2-7,NA,TGTGCCAGCAGTTACCACCCGTGGGAGCCAATATCCTACGAGCAGTACTTC,CASSYHPWEPISYEQYF
TRBD1,TRBV5-1,TRBJ2-3,once,TGCGCCACCGGGACAGGGCAGACAGATACGCAGTATTTT,CATGTGQTDTQYF
TRBD1,TRBV19,TRBJ1-2,few,TGTGCCAGTACCCCGGGACAGGGGTCCTATGGCTACACCTTC,CASTPGQGSYGYTF
NA,TRBV5-5,TRBJ1-1,NA,TGTGCCAGCAGCTTTTCAACAGTGAACACTGAAGCTTTCTTT,CASSFSTVNTEAFF
NA,TRBV29-1,TRBJ2-5,once,TGCAGCGTGAGGCCCGGCAGCCAAGAGACCCAGTACTTC,CSVRPGSQETQYF
TRBD2,TRBV11-2,TRBJ2-5,NA,TGTGCCAGCAGCTCCCGGACTAGCGGGGGCCAAGAGACCCAGTACTTC,CASSSRTSGGQETQYF
TRBD2,TRBV12-3/TRBV12-4,TRBJ2-5,NA,TGTGCCAGCAGTCCTAGCGGGCAAGAGACCCAGTACTTC,CASSPSGQETQYF
TRBD2,TRBV2,TRBJ2-2,NA,TGTGCCAGCAGCGGACTAGCGATCAACACCGGGGAGCTGTTTTTT,CASSGLAINTGELFF
TRBD1,TRBV6-5,TRBJ1-2,NA,TGTGCCAGCAGCCCCGGGACAGTTACCTCTGGCTACACCTTC,CASSPGTVTSGYTF
NA,TRBV27,TRBJ1-2,NA,TGTGCCAGCAGTTTATCGGGCGGGGGCGGTCACCGCTACACCTTC,CASSLSGGGGHRYTF
NA,TRBV9,TRBJ2-1,NA,TGTGCCAGCAGCGTCGGACGGGGATCCTACAATGAGCAGTTCTTC,CASSVGRGSYNEQFF
NA,TRBV18,TRBJ1-1,NA,TGTGCCAGCTCACCACCGGGAGGTGAAGCTTTCTTT,CASSPPGGEAFF
TRBD1,TRBV5-4,TRBJ2-7,NA,TGTGCCAGCAGCTCCGACAGGGGCGAGCAGTACTTC,CASSSDRGEQYF
NA,TRBV24-1,TRBJ2-5,NA,TGTGCCACCAGTGATTGGTCTAATTCGGAGACCCAGTACTTC,CATSDWSNSETQYF
TRBD1,TRBV6-5,TRBJ1-2,NA,TGTGCCAGCAGTTACTCGAGGGCAGGGGGCGTCTGGGGCTACACCTTC,CASSYSRAGGVWGYTF
TRBD1,TRBV7-3,TRBJ2-2,NA,TGTGCCAGCAGCTACCCCCTAGGGACAGGGGATACCGGGGAGCTGTTTTTT,CASSYPLGTGDTGELFF
NA,TRBV5-1,TRBJ2-7,NA,TGCGCCAGCAGCTTGGGGGGCCAGAACTACGAGCAGTACTTC,CASSLGGQNYEQYF
TRBD1,TRBV6-4,TRBJ1-3,NA,TGTGCCAGCAGTCCCCAAACAGGGGCCAGCTCTGGAAACACCATATATTTT,CASSPQTGASSGNTIYF
NA,TRBV5-4,TRBJ2-3,NA,TGTGCCAGCGGGGGGTTAGGGGACCCCTCTCGGAATACGCAGTATTTT,CASGGLGDPSRNTQYF
TRBD1,TRBV6-5,TRBJ2-7,NA,TGTGCCAGCACCGAAAGCAGGGGGTACGAGCAGTACTTC,CASTESRGYEQYF
NA,TRBV9,TRBJ2-1,few,TGTGCCAGCAGCGTTGACACCTACAATGAGCAGTTCTTC,CASSVDTYNEQFF
NA,TRBV19,TRBJ2-1,NA,TGTGCCAGTAGGGGGCCAGTCCACAATGAGCAGTTCTTC,CASRGPVHNEQFF
TRBD1,TRBV11-2,TRBJ2-3,NA,TGTGCCAGCAGCACCGGACAGGGCGGAGATACGCAGTATTTT,CASSTGQGGDTQYF
TRBD1,TRBV7-8,TRBJ2-5,NA,TGTGCCAGCAGCTTAGGGGACAGGGGGGAGACCCAGTACTTC,CASSLGDRGETQYF
NA,TRBV9,TRBJ1-2,NA,TGTGCCAGCAGCGCGGCAGGGGCAGGCTATGGCTACACCTTC,CASSAAGAGYGYTF
NA,TRBV11-2,TRBJ2-2,few,TGTGCCAGCAGCTTAGCCGGCACCGGGGAGCTGTTTTTT,CASSLAGTGELFF
TRBD1,TRBV30,TRBJ1-2,NA,TGTGCCTGGCAGGACAGGTCTGGCTACACCTTC,CAWQDRSGYTF
NA,TRBV19,TRBJ2-7,NA,TGTGCCAGTAGTATGGGGGCCACAGGCTACGAGCAGTACTTC,CASSMGATGYEQYF
NA,TRBV7-9,TRBJ2-2,NA,TGTGCCAGCAGGGAGGGTCCCGGGGAGCTGTTTTTT,CASREGPGELFF
TRBD1,TRBV5-6,TRBJ2-2,NA,TGTGCCAGCAGCTTCTTAGGGACAGGGCATTTCGGGGAGCTGTTTTTT,CASSFLGTGHFGELFF
NA,TRBV10-3,TRBJ1-3,few,TGTGCCACGCAGGGAAGCTCTGGAAACACCATATATTTT,CATQGSSGNTIYF
NA,TRBV29-1,TRBJ1-2,NA,TGCAGCGTTGCCCCACCCCAGGGAATCTATGGCTACACCTTC,CSVAPPQGIYGYTF